This T cell receptor (beta chain) comes out of a study of CD8 T cells in ankylosing spondylitis. Worth noting for this clonotype: Its antigen remains unknown.

TCRdb called the 5' RACE reads again in MiXCR, with one record for every CDR3 protein. The profile shows fewer than 650,000 distinct CDR3 sequences, about 13% of them singletons. General study results and limits: Significantly higher representation of disease-linked clones was reported for matched ankylosing spondylitis synovial fluid. There was a TCR beta motif, made of several highly homologous variants, that appeared characteristic of ankylosing spondylitis blood.

The CDR3 has 13 amino acids. CDR1 is DFQATT and CDR2 is SNEGSKA in the germline V gene (reference sequence). V shed 7 bases and J 5 bases; nucleotides not matched to a gene: 7. The clonotype originates from a male donor with ankylosing spondylitis. The rearrangement links TRBV20-1 to TRBJ2-5; TRBD2 agrees at 10 bases. Sequencing was done on a sample of blood, either unsorted or a sorted T cell fraction (not recorded which). The CDR3 DNA follows: TGCAGTGTTCAGCTAGCGGGAGTGGAGACCCAGTACTTC. As protein: CSVQLAGVETQYF.